This TCR beta chain came from a study of blood T cell repertoires in COVID-19. The overall study: Acute-phase and convalescent COVID-19 samples originated in the United States, Italy and Spain.

V was pared by 5 bases and J by 3 bases, with 5 bases of the junction left unmatched. This CDR3 contains 15 residues. Germline values: CDR1 SGHAT, CDR2 FQNNGV. Original processing methods: Estimated nucleated cell counts came from reference gene primer amplification. Assay: immunoSEQ multiplex PCR; the TCRdb copy retains only in-frame clones and omits some. V and J calls and clone size are copied from that table; D and trimming were computed from the DNA. This table holds 70,000 or so clones, about 92% found once. This clonotype was sampled from a human donor in a cohort sampled during active COVID-19. Sequencing input: peripheral blood. The chain links TRBV11-2 to TRBJ2-2; 8 positions agree with TRBD2. The chain's CDR3 is CASSLGRGYTGELFF. The CDR3 DNA is TGTGCCAGCAGCCTCGGGAGGGGTTACACCGGGGAGCTGTTTTTT.